Below, 24 T cell receptor beta chains from the same sample are listed, as sequenced in a study of cytomegalovirus exposure and HLA in healthy donors (dated by TCRdb to about 2017). The library was made by the immunoSEQ multiplex PCR assay. TCRdb took this table from immuneACCESS and kept in-frame rearrangements with V and J called. Such tables lack part of the clones; where checked against another copy, unresolved V genes explain under half of the gap, and the rest is unexplained. The sample table records 150,000 or so clones; just under 85% of these occur just once. Over 2% of the sample belongs to the ten largest clones. Sequenced: PBMCs. These receptors all come from a young man in good health and CMV-seropositive.

This rearrangement joins TRBV5-1 to TRBJ2-3, with TRBD1 identical over 10 bases. J lost 4 bases, V lost 4 bases, and 3 bases had no gene match. This CDR3 is 14 amino acids long. The germline gives CDR1 SGHRS, CDR2 YFSETQ. CDR3 bases: TGCGCCAGCAGCCAAGGACAGGGGGCAGATACGCAGTATTTT. This encodes CASSQGQGADTQYF.

This CDR3 is CASSWGENTEAFF. The CDR3 DNA follows: TGCGCCAGCAGCTGGGGAGAGAACACTGAAGCTTTCTTT. The rearrangement uses TRBV5-1 and TRBJ1-1; D remains unclear. Trimming shortened V by 3 bases and J by 1 base, and 7 bases separated the two germline ends. This CDR3 spans 13 amino acids. Germline loops: CDR1 SGHRS, CDR2 YFSETQ. Together with reference TRBV5-1 and TRBJ1-1, the CDR3 gives the full variable domain: KAGVTQTPRYLIKTRGQQVTLSCSPISGHRSVSWYQQTPGQGLQFLFEYFSETQRNKGNFPGRFSGRQFSNSRSEMNVSTLELGDSALYLCASSWGENTEAFFGQGTRLTVV.

CDR3 coding DNA: TGTGCCAGCAGTTACTCTCCGTGGAGCTCCTACGAGCAGTACTTC. Protein: CASSYSPWSSYEQYF. V usage is TRBV6-5 and J usage is TRBJ2-7; D gene unclear. Trimming pared 0 bases from V and 0 bases from J, leaving 9 bases between. Germline assignment: CDR1 MNHEY and CDR2 SVGAGI. The CDR3 length is 15 residues.

This chain connects TRBV5-6 to TRBJ1-1, with a weak D call TRBD1 (6 bases). Germline V gene lookup returns CDR1 SGHDT and CDR2 YYEEEE. V was trimmed by 0 bases and J by 4 bases, leaving 10 bases between them. The CDR3 sequence is 14 residues long. CDR3 residues: CASSLEAGATEAFF. CDR3 nucleotide sequence: TGTGCCAGCAGCTTGGAAGCAGGGGCCACTGAAGCTTTCTTT.

The chain employs TRBV6-4 and TRBJ1-2; D is unresolved. This CDR3 contains 14 residues. Trimming shortened V by 2 bases and J by 7 bases, and 14 bases separated the two germline ends. Germline loops: CDR1 MRHNA, CDR2 SNTAGT. In DNA form, the CDR3 reads TGTGCCAGCAGTGACCCCATTCTCGGTGGTGGCTACACCTTC. This encodes CASSDPILGGGYTF.

This clone was counted a few times. The chain is built from TRBV7-8 and TRBJ1-2, with TRBD1 as a possible D gene (6 bases). The germline gives CDR1 SGHVS, CDR2 FQNEAQ. This CDR3 spans 14 amino acids. V lost 4 bases to trimming and J lost 3 bases, with 12 bases between them. The CDR3 DNA reads as TGTGCCAGCAGCTACGCAGGGGCTGACTATGGCTACACCTTC. Translated: CASSYAGADYGYTF.

The CDR3 region is CASNTGQGARETQYF. In nucleotides, the CDR3 is TGTGCCAGCAACACGGGACAGGGGGCCCGAGAGACCCAGTACTTC. The rearrangement links TRBV5-8 to TRBJ2-5; 12 bases fit TRBD1. CDR1 and CDR2 from the germline V gene are SGHTS and YDEGEE. V was pared by 6 bases and J by 4 bases, with 7 bases of the junction left unmatched. The CDR3 runs to 15 residues.

This chain joins TRBV5-7 and TRBJ2-5; perhaps TRBD2 as D (6 bases). TRBV5-7 is an ORF for which the function is uncertain. V lost 7 bases, J lost 11 bases, and 12 bases lay in between. This CDR3 is 10 amino acids long. In DNA, the CDR3 is TGTGCCAGCCCTCCGGGACTTCAGTACTTC. This gives the protein CASPPGLQYF.

The table lists this clone with a count of one. The chain links TRBV7-9 to TRBJ2-3, with a possible D match to TRBD2 (6 bases). The CDR3 has 16 amino acids. Trimming cost V 5 bases and J 5 bases, with 20 bases left between them. Germline loops: CDR1 SEHNR, CDR2 FQNEAQ (reference sequence). The CDR3 DNA reads TGTGCCAGCAGCCTTAAGGGGACTTTGGAAGGAGATACGCAGTATTTT. It codes for CASSLKGTLEGDTQYF. The full variable domain, with the rest looked up from reference TRBV7-9 and TRBJ2-3, is DTGVSQNPRHKITKRGQNVTFRCDPISEHNRLYWYRQTLGQGPEFLTYFQNEAQLEKSRLLSDRFSAERPKGSFSTLEIQRTEQGDSAMYLCASSLKGTLEGDTQYFGPGTRLTVL.

The rearrangement uses TRBV5-1 and TRBJ2-1, with 7 bases that match TRBD2. The CDR3 runs 16 residues. Trimming took 0 bases from V and 9 from J; bases not matched to a gene: 12. Looked up from germline, CDR1 is SGHRS and CDR2 is YFSETQ. The CDR3 DNA sequence: TGCGCCAGCAGCTTGGGTCCCTCTGGCGGGGGTGGTGAGCAGTTCTTC. Translated, it gives CASSLGPSGGGGEQFF.

This chain joins TRBV5-6 and TRBJ1-5, with D hard to call. Germline lookup yields CDR1 SGHDT and CDR2 YYEEEE. The CDR3 contains 14 residues. V was cut by 1 base and J by 4 bases, with 9 bases left in between. CDR3 amino acids: CASSLITGNQPQHF. CDR3 DNA sequence: TGTGCCAGCAGCTTGATTACGGGAAATCAGCCCCAGCATTTT.

This clone appeared a few times. The chain links TRBV6-5 to TRBJ1-6; TRBD1 matches 9 bases. V shed 0 bases and J 10 bases; nucleotides not matched to a gene: 7. The CDR3 totals 16 residues. CDR1 is MNHEY and CDR2 is SVGAGI in the germline V gene. The CDR3 protein is CASSYSGTGLTSPLHF. The CDR3 nucleotides read TGTGCCAGCAGTTACTCCGGGACAGGGCTAACCTCACCCCTCCACTTT.

This chain joins TRBV9 and TRBJ2-2; no clear D gene. Trimming left V 0 bases short and J 5 bases short, with 5 bases between. The CDR3 is 13 amino acids. Per the germline V gene, CDR1 is SGDLS and CDR2 is YYNGEE. CDR3 loop: CASSVAETGELFF. In DNA, the CDR3 is TGTGCCAGCAGCGTAGCCGAGACCGGGGAGCTGTTTTTT.

V gene TRBV4-1 combines with J gene TRBJ1-6, with TRBD1 as a possible D gene (5 bases). Trimming stripped 3 bases from V and 3 bases from J, with 12 bases between. In germline, CDR1 is MGHRA, CDR2 YSYEKL. The CDR3 has 16 amino acids. In DNA form, the CDR3 reads TGCGCCAGCAGCCATAGGGGTCCGGACTATAATTCACCCCTCCACTTT. It codes for CASSHRGPDYNSPLHF.

This chain joins TRBV5-4 and TRBJ1-4; possibly TRBD1 for D (5 bases). V was pared by 1 base and J by 6 bases, with 13 bases between. The CDR3 extends over 15 amino acids. Germline lookup yields CDR1 SGHNT and CDR2 YYREEE (reference sequence). In nucleotides, the CDR3 is TGTGCCAGCAGCTTGTGGGGGGGTGTGGATGAAAAACTGTTTTTT. This sequence encodes CASSLWGGVDEKLFF. Complete variable domain (other parts from reference TRBV5-4 and TRBJ1-4): ETGVTQSPTHLIKTRGQQVTLRCSSQSGHNTVSWYQQALGQGPQFIFQYYREEENGRGNFPPRFSGLQFPNYSSELNVNALELDDSALYLCASSLWGGVDEKLFFGSGTQLSVL.

This clone has only one observation. This chain uses TRBV4-1 with TRBJ1-4; 11 positions agree with TRBD1. There are 19 residues in the CDR3. V lost 0 bases, J lost 4 bases, and 10 bases stayed unmatched. The V gene's germline CDR1 is MGHRA and CDR2 YSYEKL. CDR3 loop: CASSQERDRGKVGNEKLFF. Here the CDR3 DNA reads TGCGCCAGCAGCCAAGAACGGGACAGGGGGAAAGTGGGTAATGAAAAACTGTTTTTT.

This chain uses TRBV4-3 with TRBJ2-1; the match to TRBD2 covers 13 bases. From germline, CDR1 is LGHNA and CDR2 YSLEER. The CDR3 sequence is 17 residues long. V lost 3 bases to trimming and J lost 1 base; unmatched junction nucleotides: 3. CDR3 amino acids: CASSQRTSGGSYNEQFF. In DNA, the CDR3 is TGCGCCAGCAGCCAGAGGACTAGCGGGGGATCCTACAATGAGCAGTTCTTC.

The rearrangement uses TRBV5-4 and TRBJ1-5; 10 bases agree with TRBD1. The CDR3 length is 15 residues. Unmatched junction bases numbered 8, after V lost 4 bases and J lost 7 bases. The germline CDR1 and CDR2 sequences are SGHNT and YYREEE (reference sequence). CDR3 protein: CASSTGQGVGQPQHF. The CDR3 nucleotides read TGTGCCAGCAGCACCGGACAGGGGGTGGGACAGCCCCAGCATTTT. Using reference TRBV5-4 and TRBJ1-5 for the parts outside the CDR3, the full variable domain is ETGVTQSPTHLIKTRGQQVTLRCSSQSGHNTVSWYQQALGQGPQFIFQYYREEENGRGNFPPRFSGLQFPNYSSELNVNALELDDSALYLCASSTGQGVGQPQHFGDGTRLSIL.

The chain employs TRBV6-5 and TRBJ2-2; tentative D call: TRBD2 (6 bases). V lost 10 bases and J lost 1, with 13 bases in between. In germline, CDR1 is MNHEY, CDR2 SVGAGI. The CDR3 runs to 14 residues. The CDR3 protein is CATRLGLNTGELFF. CDR3 nucleotide sequence: TGTGCCACTAGACTAGGACTGAACACCGGGGAGCTGTTTTTT.

The gene calls are TRBV5-1 and TRBJ1-1, with unresolved D. Germline V gene data show CDR1 as SGHRS and CDR2 as YFSETQ. CDR3 length equals 14 residues. V was cut by 1 base and J by 3 bases, with 10 bases left in between. CDR3 region: CASSLRMADTEAFF. CDR3 sequence (DNA): TGCGCCAGCAGCTTGAGGATGGCGGACACTGAAGCTTTCTTT.

This chain joins TRBV13 and TRBJ2-7, with TRBD2 identical over 9 bases. J was trimmed by 5 bases and V by 2 bases; bases with no gene match: 7. Germline CDR1 is PRHDT and CDR2 is FYEKMQ (reference sequence). CDR3 size: 15 residues. The CDR3 is CASSLLAGGPNEQYF. The CDR3 nucleotides read TGTGCCAGCAGCTTACTGGCGGGGGGGCCCAACGAGCAGTACTTC.

This clone was found a few times. The chain recombines TRBV4-3 with TRBJ1-5; D might be TRBD1 (6 bases). The CDR3 contains 16 residues. Trimming removed 0 bases at V and 7 bases at J, with 16 bases between. Looked up from germline, CDR1 is LGHNA and CDR2 is YSLEER. CDR3 in amino acids: CASSQDNAGADQPQHF. As DNA, the CDR3 is TGCGCCAGCAGCCAAGATAATGCAGGGGCGGACCAGCCCCAGCATTTT.

The V and J genes are TRBV6-4 and TRBJ1-5, with TRBD1 matching 7 bases. This CDR3 has 16 residues. Per germline, CDR1 MRHNA and CDR2 SNTAGT. Losses at the gene ends were 3 bases for V and 2 bases for J; bases not matched to a gene: 7. CDR3 residues: CASSENPGTGNQPQHF. The DNA of the CDR3 is TGTGCCAGCAGTGAAAACCCCGGGACAGGCAATCAGCCCCAGCATTTT.

The chain couples TRBV2 to TRBJ2-1, with 10 bases identical to TRBD2. Trimming removed 4 bases from V and 7 bases from J; junction bases left unmatched: 7. The germline V gene encodes CDR1 SNHLY and CDR2 FYNNEI. The CDR3 contains 15 residues. CDR3 region: CASSGSGGAINEQFF. DNA of the CDR3: TGTGCCAGCAGTGGAAGCGGGGGGGCCATAAATGAGCAGTTCTTC.